A single TCR beta chain is shown here with its context. This CDR3 region has 12 residues. Trimming stripped 1 base from V and 6 bases from J, with 7 bases between. Per the germline V gene, CDR1 is SEHNR and CDR2 is FQNEAQ (reference sequence). The source of the sample is a study of technical replicates of blood from a few donors. Measured with immunoSEQ multiplex PCR; TCRdb has only the in-frame clones, and not every one. The repertoire holds about 80,000 clones, with under 99% as singletons. Material for sequencing was T cells isolated from PBMCs. This chain joins TRBV7-9 and TRBJ2-7, with D possibly TRBD1 on 5 matching bases. The TCR originated in a human donor in good health. CDR3: CASSLGDSEQYF. For the CDR3, the DNA is TGTGCCAGCAGCTTAGGAGACAGCGAGCAGTACTTC. The full variable domain, with the rest looked up from reference TRBV7-9 and TRBJ2-7, is DTGVSQNPRHKITKRGQNVTFRCDPISEHNRLYWYRQTLGQGPEFLTYFQNEAQLEKSRLLSDRFSAERPKGSFSTLEIQRTEQGDSAMYLCASSLGDSEQYFGPGTRLTVT.